This passage covers 27 T cell receptor beta chains from one sample sequenced in a study of blood T cell repertoires in COVID-19. TCRdb keeps only in-frame clones here, not all; method: immunoSEQ multiplex PCR. The sample holds around 300,000 clones, 90% seen once. The sequenced sample was PBMCs or T cells enriched from blood (not recorded which). The receptors originated from a woman aged 18-29 years with acute COVID-19.

Only one count was recorded for this clone. The V call is TRBV7-3, the J call TRBJ2-5; D possibly corresponds to TRBD2 (5 bases). Trimming removed 5 bases from V and 1 base from J, with 8 bases in between. The CDR3 sequence is 13 residues long. Germline V gives CDR1 SGHTA, CDR2 FQGTGA. The CDR3 DNA reads as TGTGCCAGCAGCCCGGGATCCCAAGAGACCCAGTACTTC. Translating gives CASSPGSQETQYF.

The chain carries TRBV10-3 and TRBJ2-2; unclear D gene. The CDR3 length is 16 residues. Trimming removed 5 bases at V and 5 bases at J, with 18 bases between. Germline V gives CDR1 ENHRY, CDR2 SYGVKD. The CDR3 coding sequence is TGTGCCATCAGTCCAGGCAGGCACCCGGAAACCGGGGAGCTGTTTTTT. It codes for CAISPGRHPETGELFF.

The chain couples TRBV19 to TRBJ1-1, with a tentative D call TRBD1 (6 bases). The CDR3 runs 11 residues. The germline V gene encodes CDR1 LNHDA and CDR2 SQIVND (reference sequence). CDR3 in amino acids: CAVQGYTEAFF. In nucleotides, the CDR3 is TGTGCTGTACAGGGATACACTGAAGCTTTCTTT.

This clone was observed a single time. This rearrangement joins TRBV28 to TRBJ2-7, with D possibly TRBD2 on 6 matching bases. V gave up 3 bases and J gave up 0 bases, with 12 bases separating them. Germline V gene data show CDR1 as MDHEN and CDR2 as SYDVKM. CDR3 size: 15 residues. The CDR3 loop reads CASSFVGLSSYEQYF. As DNA, the CDR3 is TGTGCCAGCAGTTTTGTGGGACTTAGCTCCTACGAGCAGTACTTC.

This chain uses TRBV28 with TRBJ1-1, with unresolved D. The CDR3 contains 12 residues. Per germline, CDR1 MDHEN and CDR2 SYDVKM. V lost 5 bases and J lost 4, with 8 bases in between. The CDR3 nucleotides are TGTGCCAGCAGTCAACTTAGCACTGAAGCTTTCTTT. It encodes CASSQLSTEAFF.

The V and J genes are TRBV23-1 and TRBJ1-2; D gene uncertain. TRBV23-1 is an ORF, and what it does is uncertain. Trimming cost V 7 bases and J 4 bases, with 25 bases left between them. The CDR3 consists of 17 residues. The CDR3 is CASIGRARCLLFYGYTF. The CDR3 bases are TGCGCCAGCATCGGGAGGGCAAGGTGCCTTCTGTTCTATGGCTACACCTTC.

The V call is TRBV10-3, the J call TRBJ1-1; TRBD1 is a possible D gene (5 bases). The CDR3 contains 13 residues. Per germline, CDR1 ENHRY and CDR2 SYGVKD. V lost 4 bases to trimming and J lost 7 bases, with 13 bases between them. The CDR3 nucleotides are TGTGCCATCAGTGGGGGGGTCGGAGGTGAAGCTTTCTTT. Translation gives CAISGGVGGEAFF.

This clone appeared a few times. The V call is TRBV6-4, the J call TRBJ2-1; 9 bases map to TRBD2. The V and J ends lost 5 bases and 7 bases, in that order; junction bases with no gene match: 3. CDR3 size: 13 residues. Germline V gene lookup returns CDR1 MRHNA and CDR2 SNTAGT. The CDR3 spells CASSMLAGNEQFF. In DNA form, the CDR3 reads TGTGCCAGCAGTATGCTAGCGGGAAATGAGCAGTTCTTC.

The J gene is TRBJ2-7, the V gene TRBV6-5; 11 bases agree with TRBD2. Germline V gene data show CDR1 as MNHEY and CDR2 as SVGAGI. Losses at the gene ends were 11 bases for V and 2 bases for J; bases not matched to a gene: 11. This CDR3 comprises 15 residues. The CDR3 sequence is CAARSGRAMAYEQYF. The CDR3, as DNA: TGTGCCGCTCGTAGCGGGAGGGCCATGGCCTACGAGCAGTACTTC.

The chain combines TRBV28 with TRBJ1-4; 7 nucleotides match TRBD1. Germline trimming cut 6 bases from V and 8 bases from J; bases unmatched to any gene: 12. In germline, CDR1 is MDHEN, CDR2 SYDVKM. This CDR3 contains 15 residues. The CDR3 is CASSQTGGGREKLFF. The CDR3 region has the DNA TGTGCCAGCAGCCAAACCGGAGGGGGCAGGGAAAAACTGTTTTTT.

The V gene is TRBV19, the J gene TRBJ1-3; the D is unclear. Trimming shortened V by 1 base and J by 8 bases, and 9 bases separated the two germline ends. The CDR3 consists of 13 residues. Germline CDR1 is LNHDA and CDR2 is SQIVND (reference sequence). The CDR3 coding sequence is TGTGCCAGTAGTATAGGGAGTTTGTACACCATATATTTT. It is translated as CASSIGSLYTIYF.

V is TRBV5-1 and J is TRBJ2-3; the match to TRBD2 covers 9 bases. The V gene end was trimmed by 0 bases and the J gene end by 4 bases; junction bases not matched to a gene: 6. Germline CDR1 and CDR2: SGHRS and YFSETQ. The CDR3 length is 16 residues. The CDR3 loop is CASSLALAGPPDTQYF. CDR3 coding DNA: TGCGCCAGCAGCTTGGCTCTAGCGGGGCCTCCAGATACGCAGTATTTT. The entire variable domain, with the rest obtained from reference TRBV5-1 and TRBJ2-3, is as follows: KAGVTQTPRYLIKTRGQQVTLSCSPISGHRSVSWYQQTPGQGLQFLFEYFSETQRNKGNFPGRFSGRQFSNSRSEMNVSTLELGDSALYLCASSLALAGPPDTQYFGPGTRLTVL.

This chain joins TRBV12-3 or TRBV12-4 and TRBJ2-1; tentatively, D is TRBD1 (5 bases). This CDR3 is 12 amino acids long. The V gene lost 3 bases and the J gene lost 7 bases, with 7 bases spanning the gap. The CDR3 here is CASSLTANEQFF. For the CDR3, the DNA is TGTGCCAGCAGTTTGACAGCGAATGAGCAGTTCTTC.

The chain joins TRBV7-9 to TRBJ2-7; TRBD1 agrees at 8 bases. Germline assignment: CDR1 SEHNR and CDR2 FQNEAQ (reference sequence). Germline trimming cut 5 bases from V and 3 bases from J; bases unmatched to any gene: 6. The CDR3 runs 14 residues. CDR3 loop: CASSPNRGYYEQYF. CDR3 coding DNA: TGTGCCAGCAGCCCGAACAGGGGGTACTACGAGCAGTACTTC.

This rearrangement joins TRBV9 to TRBJ2-2; the match to TRBD2 covers 9 bases. Germline CDR1 is SGDLS and CDR2 is YYNGEE. The CDR3 is 15 amino acids. Trimming took 4 bases from V and 4 from J; bases not matched to a gene: 5. CDR3 amino acids: CASSKAGGITGELFF. The CDR3 bases are TGTGCCAGCAGCAAGGCGGGAGGGATCACCGGGGAGCTGTTTTTT.

This chain connects TRBV2 to TRBJ2-5, with TRBD2 identical over 7 bases. The germline V gene encodes CDR1 SNHLY and CDR2 FYNNEI. The CDR3 runs to 14 residues. V was pared by 6 bases and J by 3 bases, with 7 bases of the junction left unmatched. The CDR3 DNA sequence: TGTGCCAGCAGCGACCCCGGGACTAAAGAGACCCAGTACTTC. Protein sequence: CASSDPGTKETQYF.

The rearrangement uses TRBV28 and TRBJ1-3, with 9 bases identical to TRBD1. Germline trimming cut 4 bases from V and 4 bases from J; bases unmatched to any gene: 5. The CDR3 has 15 residues. From germline, CDR1 is MDHEN and CDR2 SYDVKM. The CDR3 DNA reads as TGTGCCAGCAGTTCGGGACAGGGAGTAGGAAACACCATATATTTT. It yields the protein CASSSGQGVGNTIYF.

The genes are TRBV27 and TRBJ2-2; a weak D match, TRBD2 (5 bases). V lost 8 bases to trimming and J lost 1 base, with 14 bases between them. Per germline, CDR1 MNHEY and CDR2 SMNVEV (reference sequence). The CDR3 is 15 residues long. The CDR3 is CASGESLVNTGELFF. In DNA form, the CDR3 reads TGTGCCAGCGGGGAGTCTCTGGTGAACACCGGGGAGCTGTTTTTT.

This clone was observed once. The chain has TRBV5-1 and TRBJ2-1; 11 nucleotides align to TRBD2. Looked up from germline, CDR1 is SGHRS and CDR2 is YFSETQ. The CDR3 is 16 residues long. Trimming took 4 bases from V and 3 from J; bases not matched to a gene: 6. The CDR3 here is CASSRLLAGDYNEQFF. In DNA form, the CDR3 reads TGCGCCAGCAGCCGGCTACTAGCGGGGGACTACAATGAGCAGTTCTTC.

This rearrangement joins TRBV5-1 to TRBJ1-3; D is unclear. The V end lost 0 bases, the J end lost 0 bases, and 4 bases lay between the germline ends. Germline V gene lookup returns CDR1 SGHRS and CDR2 YFSETQ. The CDR3 totals 14 residues. CDR3 loop: CASSLEHSGNTIYF. The CDR3 DNA follows: TGCGCCAGCAGCTTGGAACACTCTGGAAACACCATATATTTT.

The chain links TRBV5-6 to TRBJ2-4; a weak D match, TRBD2 (6 bases). Germline loops: CDR1 SGHDT, CDR2 YYEEEE. The CDR3 loop spans 15 amino acids. V gave up 2 bases and J gave up 6 bases, with 15 bases separating them. The CDR3 reads CASSFPRDSINIQYF. The CDR3 DNA follows: TGTGCCAGCAGCTTTCCTAGGGACTCTATAAACATTCAGTACTTC.

V gene TRBV19 combines with J gene TRBJ1-4, with D possibly TRBD1 on 5 matching bases. The CDR3 loop spans 14 amino acids. V gave up 6 bases and J gave up 7 bases, with 15 bases separating them. Germline V lookup: CDR1 LNHDA, CDR2 SQIVND (reference sequence). For the CDR3, the DNA is TGTGCCAGTAGAGTGGGTGCGGGGACTGAAAAACTGTTTTTT. Its translation is CASRVGAGTEKLFF. Variable domain in full (rest from reference TRBV19 and TRBJ1-4): DGGITQSPKYLFRKEGQNVTLSCEQNLNHDAMYWYRQDPGQGLRLIYYSQIVNDFQKGDIAEGYSVSREKKESFPLTVTSAQKNPTAFYLCASRVGAGTEKLFFGSGTQLSVL.

The rearrangement links TRBV4-2 to TRBJ1-1; no clear D. Between the trimmed V and J ends, which lost 0 bases and 3 bases, there was a span of 14 bases. The CDR3 has 16 amino acids. Germline assignment: CDR1 LGHNA and CDR2 YNFKEQ. CDR3 amino acids: CASSQDSGSLYTEAFF. In DNA, the CDR3 is TGTGCCAGCAGCCAAGATTCCGGGTCTCTGTACACTGAAGCTTTCTTT.

The rearrangement joins TRBV9 to TRBJ2-1, with TRBD2 identical over 7 bases. Trimming cost V 1 base and J 4 bases; bases outside gene matches: 5. This CDR3 spans 15 amino acids. From germline, CDR1 is SGDLS and CDR2 YYNGEE. The CDR3 bases are TGTGCCAGCAGCGTACGAACTAGCGAATACAATGAGCAGTTCTTC. This codes for CASSVRTSEYNEQFF.

This chain joins TRBV7-9 and TRBJ2-2, with D possibly being TRBD2 (7 bases). Trimming cost V 5 bases and J 2 bases, with 12 bases left between them. The CDR3 loop spans 15 amino acids. Germline loops: CDR1 SEHNR, CDR2 FQNEAQ (reference sequence). The CDR3 DNA sequence: TGTGCCAGCAGCCTAAGGGGGGGCAACACCGGGGAGCTGTTTTTT. As protein: CASSLRGGNTGELFF.

This sequence joins TRBV9 and TRBJ2-6; no clear D. V lost 2 bases and J 0 bases, leaving 6 bases between the germline ends. This CDR3 spans 15 amino acids. Per germline, CDR1 SGDLS and CDR2 YYNGEE. CDR3 coding DNA: TGTGCCAGCAGCGTCCGTTCCTCTGGGGCCAACGTCCTGACTTTC. As protein: CASSVRSSGANVLTF.

This clone was recorded only once. The gene calls are TRBV27 and TRBJ1-2; tentative D call: TRBD1 (6 bases). Germline V gene sequence: CDR1 MNHEY, CDR2 SMNVEV (reference sequence). Trimming pared 5 bases from V and 4 bases from J, leaving 26 bases between. The CDR3 consists of 18 residues. The CDR3 loop reads CASSAQGAAPAFPYGYTF. The CDR3 nucleotides read TGTGCCAGCAGTGCACAGGGTGCCGCGCCAGCGTTTCCCTATGGCTACACCTTC.